These T cell receptor beta chains were read from a single sample in a study of OX40 agonist ivuxolimab in advanced cancers. TCRdb keeps only in-frame clones here, not all; method: immunoSEQ multiplex PCR. The repertoire holds over 150,000 clones, around 94% seen once, with about 0.31% in the top ten. The sample was CD4+ or CD8+ T cells sorted from blood, taken in a trial of the OX40 agonist ivuxolimab. These receptors came from an adult with an advanced solid tumor such as melanoma, head and neck, liver or kidney cancer. The CDR3 runs from the conserved cysteine through the conserved F or W. The D gene is left open where the match is weak. Clone size is stated in some rows and not others, as once, few, many or a class when expanded.

CDR3aa	CDR3nt	abundance	d_gene	v_gene	j_gene
CATSDWSYGYTF	TGTGCCACCAGCGACTGGTCCTATGGCTACACCTTC	-	-	TRBV15	TRBJ1-2
CASSYPGADTQYF	TGTGCCAGCAGCTATCCGGGGGCAGATACGCAGTATTTT	-	-	TRBV5-5	TRBJ2-3
CASSLEAGGPWGNEQFF	TGTGCCAGCAGTTTAGAGGCGGGGGGGCCGTGGGGCAATGAGCAGTTCTTC	-	TRBD2	TRBV27	TRBJ2-1
CASSDWQGQLGEQYF	TGTGCCAGCAGTGACTGGCAGGGTCAATTGGGCGAGCAGTACTTC	-	-	TRBV2	TRBJ2-7
CASSQGRAETQYF	TGTGCCAGCTCACAGGGGCGGGCGGAGACCCAGTACTTC	-	-	TRBV18	TRBJ2-5
CASSSTAQETQYF	TGTGCCAGCAGCTCGACGGCACAAGAGACCCAGTACTTC	-	-	TRBV5-4	TRBJ2-5
CASSLEGGRGEQYF	TGTGCCAGCAGTTTAGAGGGGGGCCGGGGCGAGCAGTACTTC	-	-	TRBV27	TRBJ2-7
CASTRTGVHNEQFF	TGTGCCAGCACGCGGACAGGGGTCCACAATGAGCAGTTCTTC	-	TRBD1	TRBV5-8	TRBJ2-1
CASSGRGALFNEQFF	TGTGCCAGCAGTGGGCGGGGCGCGTTATTCAATGAGCAGTTCTTC	-	-	TRBV7-8	TRBJ2-1
CASSAPEVVTSGNTIYF	TGTGCCAGCAGCGCCCCGGAGGTAGTTACCTCTGGAAACACCATATATTTT	-	-	TRBV7-6	TRBJ1-3
CASPPVGGSPYEQYF	TGTGCCAGCCCCCCCGTGGGCGGGTCCCCCTACGAGCAGTACTTC	-	-	TRBV28	TRBJ2-7
CASSYWAGDTEAFF	TGTGCCAGCAGTTATTGGGCAGGGGACACTGAAGCTTTCTTT	-	-	TRBV6-6	TRBJ1-1
CASSMGQGPQDTQYF	TGCGCCAGCAGCATGGGACAGGGCCCCCAAGATACGCAGTATTTT	-	TRBD1	TRBV5-1	TRBJ2-3
CASSRESGGGYQETQYF	TGCGCCAGCAGCCGCGAATCCGGCGGGGGATACCAAGAGACCCAGTACTTC	-	TRBD2	TRBV5-1	TRBJ2-5
CASSLGVQETQYF	TGTGCCAGCAGTTTAGGGGTCCAAGAGACCCAGTACTTC	-	-	TRBV9	TRBJ2-5
CASSYSHSTQYF	TGTGCCAGCAGTTACTCCCACTCGACCCAGTACTTC	-	-	TRBV6-6	TRBJ2-5
CASSLGSRRSGYTF	TGTGCCAGCAGCTTGGGTTCACGGAGGTCTGGCTACACCTTC	-	-	TRBV7-2	TRBJ1-2
CASSPLSTGELFF	TGTGCCAGCAGTCCGCTATCCACCGGGGAGCTGTTTTTT	-	-	TRBV28	TRBJ2-2
CASTSPRAGGYGYTF	TGTGCCAGCACCTCCCCCCGGGCTGGGGGGTATGGCTACACCTTC	-	-	TRBV28	TRBJ1-2
CASAREGNQPQHF	TGTGCCTCAGCGAGGGAGGGGAATCAGCCCCAGCATTTT	-	-	TRBV7-2	TRBJ1-5
CASSLGLAGEVYEQYF	TGTGCCAGCTCACTTGGACTAGCGGGAGAAGTCTACGAGCAGTACTTC	-	TRBD2	TRBV18	TRBJ2-7
CASSLNGASGATYEQYF	TGTGCCAGCAGCTTAAATGGGGCTAGCGGGGCTACCTACGAGCAGTACTTC	-	TRBD2	TRBV7-2	TRBJ2-7
CASGGAVNTEAFF	TGTGCCTCCGGTGGGGCGGTGAACACTGAAGCTTTCTTT	-	-	TRBV6-5	TRBJ1-1
CASSYSLAGGGNTIYF	TGTGCCAGCAGTTACAGTTTGGCGGGGGGAGGAAACACCATATATTTT	-	-	TRBV6-5	TRBJ1-3
CASSDRAYTEAFF	TGTGCCAGCAGTGATCGGGCTTACACTGAAGCTTTCTTT	-	-	TRBV25-1	TRBJ1-1
CASSYSRNSRYNEQFF	TGTGCCAGCAGTTACTCCCGGAACTCCCGATACAATGAGCAGTTCTTC	-	-	TRBV6-5	TRBJ2-1
CASSRTGTNYEQYF	TGTGCCAGTAGCCGGACAGGGACCAACTACGAGCAGTACTTC	-	TRBD1	TRBV19	TRBJ2-7
CASSIGGGAAYTDTQYF	TGTGCCAGTAGTATAGGGGGAGGGGCAGCGTACACAGATACGCAGTATTTT	-	TRBD2	TRBV19	TRBJ2-3
CASSNPGTGRVNTQYF	TGTGCCAGCAGTAATCCCGGGACAGGGAGGGTAAATACGCAGTATTTT	once	TRBD1	TRBV28	TRBJ2-3
CASSLDRGAGGGYTF	TGTGCCAGCAGCTTAGATCGCGGGGCAGGGGGTGGCTACACCTTC	-	TRBD1	TRBV11-2	TRBJ1-2
CASSPPGRGRETQYF	TGCGCCAGCAGTCCCCCTGGCCGGGGTCGGGAGACCCAGTACTTC	-	-	TRBV10-2	TRBJ2-5
CASFHGRKPYEQYF	TGTGCCAGCTTTCACGGGCGGAAACCCTACGAGCAGTACTTC	-	-	TRBV28	TRBJ2-7
CASSLYASGVSYNEQFF	TGTGCCAGCAGTTTATATGCTAGCGGGGTTTCCTACAATGAGCAGTTCTTC	-	TRBD2	TRBV27	TRBJ2-1
CASSLEGGGFTEAFF	TGTGCCAGCAGCTTAGAAGGGGGTGGCTTCACTGAAGCTTTCTTT	-	-	TRBV7-2	TRBJ1-1
CASSLRAGTGGFGYGYTF	TGTGCCAGCAGCTTACGTGCCGGGACAGGGGGCTTCGGGTATGGCTACACCTTC	-	TRBD1	TRBV5-8	TRBJ1-2
CASSLKFRDSFLFF	TGTGCCAGCAGCTTAAAGTTCCGGGACTCCTTCCTGTTTTTT	-	-	TRBV7-2	TRBJ1-4
CASSVAPGSNTGELFF	TGTGCCAGCAGCGTAGCTCCAGGTTCGAACACCGGGGAGCTGTTTTTT	-	-	TRBV9	TRBJ2-2
CASSLGPTGANVLTF	TGTGCCAGCAGCTTAGGCCCCACTGGGGCCAACGTCCTGACTTTC	-	-	TRBV7-9	TRBJ2-6
CASSEWAGGGYEQYF	TGTGCCAGCAGTGAATGGGCAGGGGGTGGCTACGAGCAGTACTTC	-	TRBD1	TRBV25-1	TRBJ2-7
CASSSQTSRSSYEQYF	TGTGCCAGCAGCTCACAGACTAGCCGGAGCTCCTACGAGCAGTACTTC	-	TRBD2	TRBV7-9	TRBJ2-7
CASRATGNTDTQYF	TGTGCCAGCAGGGCCACAGGGAACACAGATACGCAGTATTTT	once	-	TRBV6-1	TRBJ2-3
CASSLVRENIQYF	TGTGCCAGCAGCTTAGTGAGGGAAAACATTCAGTACTTC	once	-	TRBV11-3	TRBJ2-4
CASSRSYTQYF	TGTGCCAGCAGCAGGTCGTATACGCAGTATTTT	few	-	TRBV5-8	TRBJ2-3
CASSFDAGANVLTF	TGTGCCAGCAGCTTTGACGCTGGGGCCAACGTCCTGACTTTC	-	-	TRBV7-3	TRBJ2-6
CASSPRSRGSYEQYF	TGTGCCAGCAGCCCTCGCAGTCGGGGCTCCTACGAGCAGTACTTC	-	-	TRBV6-6	TRBJ2-7
CASSFDTKGGYTF	TGTGCCAGCAGCTTTGATACAAAGGGTGGCTACACCTTC	-	-	TRBV5-8	TRBJ1-2